These 10 T cell receptor beta chains came from one sample sequenced in a study of blood T cell repertoires in COVID-19. Some clones are missing from TCRdb's copy, which holds only in-frame ones; the method was immunoSEQ multiplex PCR. The sample yields roughly 250,000 clones, 70% to 90% seen once. Sequenced material: PBMCs or T cells enriched from blood (not recorded which). Receptors originate from a woman aged 45-60 years who had recovered from COVID-19.

This clone was observed once. This CDR3 is CASSPSPDRGETQYF. The CDR3 DNA follows: TGTGCCAGCAGCCCTAGCCCTGACCGGGGGGAGACCCAGTACTTC. The chain employs TRBV11-3 and TRBJ2-5; D is perhaps TRBD2 (6 bases). CDR3 length: 15 residues. Trimming shortened V by 5 bases and J by 5 bases, and 18 bases separated the two germline ends. From germline, CDR1 is SGHNT and CDR2 YENEEA.

CDR3 DNA: TGTGCCAGTGGAGGTGGAGGGTTACGGGAAAAACTGTTTTTT. It translates to CASGGGGLREKLFF. The chain is built from TRBV19 and TRBJ1-4; D unresolved. Germline CDR1 is LNHDA and CDR2 is SQIVND (reference sequence). The CDR3 contains 14 residues. V lost 8 bases, J lost 8 bases, and 18 bases lay in between.

The chain is built from TRBV6-2 or TRBV6-3 and TRBJ2-6, with TRBD1 matching over 9 bases. In germline, CDR1 is MNHEY, CDR2 SVGEGT. CDR3 size: 19 residues. With V trimmed by 0 bases and J by 0 bases, 6 bases remained unmatched. DNA of the CDR3: TGTGCCAGCAGTTACTCAAAGGGACAGGGCAACTCTGGGGCCAACGTCCTGACTTTC. Amino acids: CASSYSKGQGNSGANVLTF.

The CDR3 region has the DNA TGTGCCAGCAGTTACTCGATAGCAGGGGGCGGTGAAAAACTGTTTTTT. Its protein product is CASSYSIAGGGEKLFF. This rearrangement joins TRBV6-5 to TRBJ1-4; 8 bases are shared with TRBD1. V trimming: 0 bases; J trimming: 7 bases; junction bases outside the gene matches: 7. The CDR3 is 16 residues long. Germline values: CDR1 MNHEY, CDR2 SVGAGI.

This clone was seen a few times. The chain joins TRBV24-1 to TRBJ2-7, with TRBD2 identical over 7 bases. The CDR3 runs 16 residues. The germline gives CDR1 KGHDR, CDR2 SFDVKD. V dropped 10 bases and J dropped 1; count of bases not matched to a gene: 15. CDR3 DNA sequence: TGTGCCACGTTTGGGAAGCGGGGAGCACCATCCTACGAGCAGTACTTC. Translated: CATFGKRGAPSYEQYF.

The V gene is TRBV4-2, the J gene TRBJ2-1, with 14 nucleotides matching TRBD2. CDR3 length equals 17 residues. Losses at the gene ends were 3 bases for V and 4 bases for J; bases not matched to a gene: 5. CDR1 is LGHNA, CDR2 YNFKEQ, per germline. CDR3 nucleotides: TGTGCCAGCAGCCAGGGACTAGCGGGAGCCCAATACAATGAGCAGTTCTTC. Translating gives CASSQGLAGAQYNEQFF.

The genes are TRBV28 and TRBJ2-7; TRBD2 is a possible D gene (6 bases). The CDR3 is 13 amino acids. Germline-derived CDR1 and CDR2 are MDHEN and SYDVKM. V dropped 6 bases and J dropped 3 bases, with 12 bases sitting between them. The CDR3: CASSIAALYEQYF. DNA of the CDR3: TGTGCCAGCAGCATAGCGGCACTCTACGAGCAGTACTTC.

The V gene is TRBV5-1, the J gene TRBJ1-4, with TRBD1 matching over 10 bases. CDR3 length: 18 amino acids. V shed 4 bases and J 8 bases; nucleotides not matched to a gene: 17. Germline CDR1 is SGHRS and CDR2 is YFSETQ. The DNA for the CDR3 is TGCGCCAGCAGCCCGCTGGCTTCCGGACAGGGGGTTGGAGAAAAACTGTTTTTT. Amino acids: CASSPLASGQGVGEKLFF.

The rearrangement joins TRBV24-1 to TRBJ2-2; 7 bases map to TRBD1. Germline CDR1 is KGHDR and CDR2 is SFDVKD. The CDR3 is made up of 14 amino acids. V lost 9 bases and J lost 7; bases outside the gene matches: 10. The CDR3 loop is CATRRGGDGGELFF. The CDR3 bases are TGTGCCACCCGAAGAGGGGGCGATGGCGGGGAGCTGTTTTTT.

The CDR3 coding sequence is TGTGCCAGCAATACTCACAGGGACGGTGGCTACACCTTC. Amino acids: CASNTHRDGGYTF. This sequence joins TRBV6-5 and TRBJ1-2; tentative D call: TRBD1 (6 bases). Trimming took 7 bases from V and 7 from J, leaving 16 bases between them. CDR3 length: 13 residues. The germline CDR1 and CDR2 sequences are MNHEY and SVGAGI.